This T cell receptor (beta chain) was obtained from a study of circulating and synovial CD4+ cells in juvenile arthritis. Study-wide results and limits: Bulk blood CD4 repertoires were more diverse than these.

Regarding this clone: Antigen: not known.

The assay was immunoSEQ multiplex PCR, and TCRdb's table has in-frame clones only and misses some. The top ten hold roughly 0.7% of the sample, which has about 32,000 clones, 90% to 95% seen once. Per the germline V gene, CDR1 is LGHNT and CDR2 is FRNRAP. CDR3 length equals 18 residues. Trimming stripped 3 bases from V and 2 bases from J, with 21 bases between. The sequencing input was CD4+ T cells from blood. The receptor's source is a human donor with juvenile idiopathic arthritis. V gene TRBV12-5 combines with J gene TRBJ2-3; TRBD1 is a possible D gene (8 bases). The CDR3 DNA sequence: TGTGCTAGTGGTTTCCTGAGGGGGGGACAGGCAACCACAGATACGCAGTATTTT. Its protein is CASGFLRGGQATTDTQYF.